A selection of T cell receptor beta chains follows, all from one sample in a study of blood T cell repertoires in COVID-19. Data came from immunoSEQ multiplex PCR; TCRdb stores just in-frame clones and leaves some out. Found here are tens of thousands of clones, 75% to 90% of them singletons; the top ten hold under 35%. The sample consisted of peripheral blood. All receptors derive from a man in his sixties with COVID-19, enrolled during active disease. Both conserved end residues are part of each CDR3. D genes are given only for firm matches. Not all rows give a size; the values are once, few, many and, for expanded clones, a class.

J gene: TRBJ2-2
V gene: TRBV7-8
D gene: TRBD2
clone size: .
CDR3 protein: CASSSSGLAGGPVGELFF
CDR3 DNA: TGTGCCAGCAGCTCGTCGGGACTAGCGGGGGGGCCGGTCGGGGAGCTGTTTTTT

J gene: TRBJ1-2
V gene: TRBV30
D gene: TRBD1
clone size: .
CDR3 protein: CAWSAGQGINYGYTF
CDR3 DNA: TGTGCCTGGAGTGCCGGACAGGGGATTAACTATGGCTACACCTTC

J gene: TRBJ2-7
V gene: TRBV2
D gene: TRBD2
clone size: few
CDR3 protein: CASMGLAGGPYEQYF
CDR3 DNA: TGTGCCAGCATGGGACTAGCGGGAGGTCCCTACGAGCAGTACTTC

J gene: TRBJ1-1
V gene: TRBV7-3
D gene: TRBD1
clone size: .
CDR3 protein: CASSRGTGGGTEAFF
CDR3 DNA: TGTGCCAGCAGCCGAGGGACAGGGGGTGGAACTGAAGCTTTCTTT

J gene: TRBJ1-1
V gene: TRBV5-1
D gene: .
clone size: .
CDR3 protein: CASSLQENTEAFF
CDR3 DNA: TGCGCCAGCAGCTTACAGGAGAACACTGAAGCTTTCTTT

J gene: TRBJ1-1
V gene: TRBV3-1/TRBV3-2
D gene: .
clone size: once
CDR3 protein: CASSQDQGKAFF
CDR3 DNA: TGTGCCAGCAGCCAAGATCAGGGGAAAGCTTTCTTT

J gene: TRBJ1-1
V gene: TRBV18
D gene: TRBD1
clone size: .
CDR3 protein: CASSLSMDRKNTEAFF
CDR3 DNA: TGTGCCAGCTCACTATCAATGGACAGGAAGAACACTGAAGCTTTCTTT

J gene: TRBJ1-4
V gene: TRBV7-6
D gene: .
clone size: .
CDR3 protein: CASSSSIRSGKLFF
CDR3 DNA: TGTGCCAGCAGCTCCTCGATACGGAGCGGAAAACTGTTTTTT

J gene: TRBJ1-1
V gene: TRBV4-1
D gene: .
clone size: .
CDR3 protein: CASSHEQRGVNTEAFF
CDR3 DNA: TGCGCCAGCAGCCACGAACAACGGGGGGTTAACACTGAAGCTTTCTTT

J gene: TRBJ2-3
V gene: TRBV5-1
D gene: .
clone size: .
CDR3 protein: CASSIIPGRGTDTQYF
CDR3 DNA: TGCGCCAGCAGCATAATCCCCGGGCGGGGCACAGATACGCAGTATTTT

J gene: TRBJ2-2
V gene: TRBV18
D gene: .
clone size: .
CDR3 protein: CASSVDRNTGELFF
CDR3 DNA: TGTGCCAGCTCCGTTGACAGAAACACCGGGGAGCTGTTTTTT

J gene: TRBJ2-5
V gene: TRBV30
D gene: TRBD2
clone size: .
CDR3 protein: CAWSPLAGGWETQYF
CDR3 DNA: TGTGCCTGGAGTCCACTAGCGGGAGGCTGGGAGACCCAGTACTTC

J gene: TRBJ2-1
V gene: TRBV4-3
D gene: .
clone size: .
CDR3 protein: CASSQDLPSLISANEQFF
CDR3 DNA: TGCGCCAGCAGCCAAGATCTTCCGTCACTAATATCCGCCAATGAGCAGTTCTTC

J gene: TRBJ2-7
V gene: TRBV7-9
D gene: TRBD2
clone size: .
CDR3 protein: CASSPRSRGRANEQYF
CDR3 DNA: TGTGCCAGCAGCCCAAGATCGCGGGGGAGGGCCAACGAGCAGTACTTC

J gene: TRBJ2-7
V gene: TRBV6-5
D gene: .
clone size: .
CDR3 protein: CASSYSRRGYEQYF
CDR3 DNA: TGTGCCAGCAGTTACTCGAGGCGGGGCTACGAGCAGTACTTC

J gene: TRBJ2-3
V gene: TRBV25-1
D gene: .
clone size: .
CDR3 protein: CASSGAEGPSTDTQYF
CDR3 DNA: TGTGCCAGCAGTGGGGCGGAGGGACCTTCCACAGATACGCAGTATTTT

J gene: TRBJ1-2
V gene: TRBV5-4
D gene: TRBD1
clone size: .
CDR3 protein: CASSPGQVSGYTF
CDR3 DNA: TGTGCCAGCAGCCCGGGACAGGTCAGCGGCTACACCTTC

J gene: TRBJ1-2
V gene: TRBV12-2
D gene: .
clone size: .
CDR3 protein: CASRCGPNNNYGYTF
CDR3 DNA: TGTGCAAGTCGCTGTGGGCCTAACAATAACTATGGCTACACCTTC

J gene: TRBJ2-5
V gene: TRBV30
D gene: .
clone size: .
CDR3 protein: CAWSVLGRETQYF
CDR3 DNA: TGTGCCTGGAGTGTACTAGGGAGAGAGACCCAGTACTTC

J gene: TRBJ2-1
V gene: TRBV4-3
D gene: TRBD2
clone size: .
CDR3 protein: CASSQEVGRGSYNEQFF
CDR3 DNA: TGCGCCAGCAGCCAAGAGGTCGGGAGGGGGTCCTACAATGAGCAGTTCTTC

J gene: TRBJ2-2
V gene: TRBV19
D gene: .
clone size: few
CDR3 protein: CASSSYSEGGELFF
CDR3 DNA: TGTGCCAGTAGTTCCTATAGCGAGGGAGGGGAGCTGTTTTTT

J gene: TRBJ2-1
V gene: TRBV18
D gene: TRBD1
clone size: .
CDR3 protein: CASSPRDRIYNEQFF
CDR3 DNA: TGTGCCAGCTCACCTCGGGACAGGATATACAATGAGCAGTTCTTC

J gene: TRBJ1-1
V gene: TRBV6-5
D gene: .
clone size: .
CDR3 protein: CASKKTGRNTEAFF
CDR3 DNA: TGTGCCAGCAAGAAAACAGGGAGGAACACTGAAGCTTTCTTT

J gene: TRBJ2-2
V gene: TRBV19
D gene: .
clone size: once
CDR3 protein: CASSTYTGELFF
CDR3 DNA: TGTGCCAGTAGTACCTACACCGGGGAGCTGTTTTTT

J gene: TRBJ1-2
V gene: TRBV5-1
D gene: .
clone size: .
CDR3 protein: CASSSEGLYGYTF
CDR3 DNA: TGCGCCAGCAGCTCGGAGGGCCTCTATGGCTACACCTTC

J gene: TRBJ2-7
V gene: TRBV18
D gene: .
clone size: .
CDR3 protein: CASSPGDFSYEQYF
CDR3 DNA: TGTGCCAGCTCACCAGGGGACTTCTCCTACGAGCAGTACTTC

J gene: TRBJ2-5
V gene: TRBV6-5
D gene: TRBD1
clone size: .
CDR3 protein: CASRIQGSGETQYF
CDR3 DNA: TGTGCCAGCAGGATACAGGGGAGTGGAGAGACCCAGTACTTC

J gene: TRBJ1-1
V gene: TRBV2
D gene: .
clone size: .
CDR3 protein: CASHGAPVGNTEAFF
CDR3 DNA: TGTGCCAGCCATGGGGCGCCGGTTGGGAACACTGAAGCTTTCTTT

J gene: TRBJ2-3
V gene: TRBV9
D gene: .
clone size: .
CDR3 protein: CASSVGVWAGSTDTQYF
CDR3 DNA: TGTGCCAGCAGCGTAGGGGTTTGGGCTGGGAGCACAGATACGCAGTATTTT

J gene: TRBJ1-2
V gene: TRBV5-1
D gene: TRBD1
clone size: few
CDR3 protein: CASSSGQRIYGYTF
CDR3 DNA: TGCGCCAGCAGCTCGGGACAGAGAATCTATGGCTACACCTTC

J gene: TRBJ1-2
V gene: TRBV9
D gene: .
clone size: .
CDR3 protein: CASSVGGGYGYTF
CDR3 DNA: TGTGCCAGCAGCGTAGGCGGGGGGTATGGCTACACCTTC

J gene: TRBJ1-4
V gene: TRBV30
D gene: TRBD1
clone size: few
CDR3 protein: CAWGTGPNEKLFF
CDR3 DNA: TGTGCCTGGGGGACAGGCCCTAATGAAAAACTGTTTTTT

J gene: TRBJ1-5
V gene: TRBV5-1
D gene: TRBD1
clone size: .
CDR3 protein: CASSLEGAERQPQHF
CDR3 DNA: TGCGCCAGCAGCTTGGAGGGGGCTGAACGTCAGCCCCAGCATTTT

J gene: TRBJ2-7
V gene: TRBV6-5
D gene: TRBD1
clone size: .
CDR3 protein: CASSDRGLGYEQYF
CDR3 DNA: TGTGCCAGCTCCGACAGGGGGCTGGGATACGAGCAGTACTTC

J gene: TRBJ1-1
V gene: TRBV19
D gene: .
clone size: .
CDR3 protein: CASSMRPPKYTEAFF
CDR3 DNA: TGTGCCAGTAGTATGAGGCCCCCGAAATACACTGAAGCTTTCTTT

J gene: TRBJ2-1
V gene: TRBV19
D gene: TRBD2
clone size: .
CDR3 protein: CASSILAGVSYNEQFF
CDR3 DNA: TGTGCCAGTAGTATACTAGCGGGAGTCTCATACAATGAGCAGTTCTTC

J gene: TRBJ2-3
V gene: TRBV9
D gene: .
clone size: .
CDR3 protein: CASSVGPRGVGDTQYF
CDR3 DNA: TGTGCCAGCAGCGTCGGACCCAGGGGGGTGGGAGATACGCAGTATTTT

J gene: TRBJ1-6
V gene: TRBV7-9
D gene: .
clone size: once
CDR3 protein: CASSFPGHDNSPLHF
CDR3 DNA: TGTGCCAGCAGCTTCCCCGGACACGATAATTCACCCCTCCACTTT

J gene: TRBJ2-1
V gene: TRBV27
D gene: TRBD2
clone size: .
CDR3 protein: CASSLRTSGGLGEQFF
CDR3 DNA: TGTGCCAGCAGTTTACGGACTAGCGGGGGACTTGGGGAGCAGTTCTTC

J gene: TRBJ2-3
V gene: TRBV21-1
D gene: .
clone size: .
CDR3 protein: CASSPRGVPTDTQYF
CDR3 DNA: TGTGCCAGCAGCCCTCGGGGGGTGCCCACAGATACGCAGTATTTT

J gene: TRBJ2-1
V gene: TRBV20-1
D gene: TRBD2
clone size: .
CDR3 protein: CSASGGRAYNEQFF
CDR3 DNA: TGCAGTGCCAGTGGGGGGAGGGCCTACAATGAGCAGTTCTTC

J gene: TRBJ2-7
V gene: TRBV29-1
D gene: TRBD1
clone size: .
CDR3 protein: CSVGQGYYEQYF
CDR3 DNA: TGCAGCGTAGGACAGGGGTATTACGAGCAGTACTTC